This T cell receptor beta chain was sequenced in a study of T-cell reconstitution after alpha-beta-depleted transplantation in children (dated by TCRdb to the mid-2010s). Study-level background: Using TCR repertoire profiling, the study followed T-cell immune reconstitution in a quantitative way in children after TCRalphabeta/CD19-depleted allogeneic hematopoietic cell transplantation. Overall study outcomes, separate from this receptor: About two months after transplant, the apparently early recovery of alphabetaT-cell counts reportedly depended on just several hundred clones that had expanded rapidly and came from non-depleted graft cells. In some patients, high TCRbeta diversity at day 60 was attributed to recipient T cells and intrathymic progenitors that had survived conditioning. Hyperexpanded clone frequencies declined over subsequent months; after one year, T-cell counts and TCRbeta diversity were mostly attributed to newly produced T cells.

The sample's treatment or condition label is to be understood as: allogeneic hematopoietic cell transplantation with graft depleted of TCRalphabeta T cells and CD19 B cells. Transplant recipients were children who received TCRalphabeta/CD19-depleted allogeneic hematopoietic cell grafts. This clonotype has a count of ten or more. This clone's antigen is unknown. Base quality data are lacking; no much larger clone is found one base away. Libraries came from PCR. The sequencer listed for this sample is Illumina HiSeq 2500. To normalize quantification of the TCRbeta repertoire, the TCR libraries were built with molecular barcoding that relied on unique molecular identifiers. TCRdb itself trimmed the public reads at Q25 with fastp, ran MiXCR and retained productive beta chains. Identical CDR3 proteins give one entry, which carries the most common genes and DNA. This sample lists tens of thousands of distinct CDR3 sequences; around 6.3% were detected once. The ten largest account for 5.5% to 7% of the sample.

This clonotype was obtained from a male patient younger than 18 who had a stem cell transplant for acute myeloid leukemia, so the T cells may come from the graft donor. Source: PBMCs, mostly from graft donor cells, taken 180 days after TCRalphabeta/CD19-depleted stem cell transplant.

The sequenced DNA: TGTGCCAGCAGCGTTTCAAGCGGGAGTAAGCAGTTCTTC. This sequence encodes CASSVSSGSKQFF. The sequence joins TRBV9 to TRBJ2-1; the junction holds 8 bases that match TRBD2. From cysteine to phenylalanine, the CDR3 is 13 amino acids long. Only the CDR3 part of the read is kept: 39 bases, read in frame from the first base. V and J are trimmed by 2 bases and 11 bases, and the gene matches miss 6 bases of the junction. CDR1 and CDR2 are read off the germline V gene as SGDLS and YYNGEE.